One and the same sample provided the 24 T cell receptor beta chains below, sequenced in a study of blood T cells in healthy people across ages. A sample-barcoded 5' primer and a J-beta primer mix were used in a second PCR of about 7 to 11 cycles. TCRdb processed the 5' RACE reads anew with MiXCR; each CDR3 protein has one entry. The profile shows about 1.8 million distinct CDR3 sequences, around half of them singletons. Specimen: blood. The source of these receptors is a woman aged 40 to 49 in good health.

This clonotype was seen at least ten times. CDR3 region: CASSQGGEETQYF. The CDR3 DNA reads TGTGCCAGCAGCCAAGGGGGTGAAGAGACCCAGTACTTC. This chain connects TRBV4-2 to TRBJ2-5; D unclear. The V and J ends lost 1 base and 3 bases respectively, with 6 bases between them. The germline gives CDR1 LGHNA, CDR2 YNFKEQ. The CDR3 is 13 residues long.

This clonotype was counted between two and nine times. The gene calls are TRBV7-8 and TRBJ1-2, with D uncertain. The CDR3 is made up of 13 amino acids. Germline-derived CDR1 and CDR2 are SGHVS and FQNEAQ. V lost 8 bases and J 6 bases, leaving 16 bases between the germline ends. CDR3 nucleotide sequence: TGTGCCAGCGCCATCGAGAGGCTCGATGGCTACACCTTC. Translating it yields CASAIERLDGYTF.

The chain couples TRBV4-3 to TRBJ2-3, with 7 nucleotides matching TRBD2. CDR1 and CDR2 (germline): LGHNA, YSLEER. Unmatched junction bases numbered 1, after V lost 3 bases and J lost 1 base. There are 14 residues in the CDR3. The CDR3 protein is CASSQGLRTDTQYF. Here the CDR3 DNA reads TGCGCCAGCAGCCAGGGACTACGCACAGATACGCAGTATTTT.

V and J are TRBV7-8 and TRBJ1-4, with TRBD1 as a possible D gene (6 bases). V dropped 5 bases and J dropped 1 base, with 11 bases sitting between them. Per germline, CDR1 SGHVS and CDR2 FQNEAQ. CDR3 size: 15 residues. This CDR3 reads CASSLIQGTNEKLFF. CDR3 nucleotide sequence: TGTGCCAGCAGCCTAATACAGGGAACTAATGAAAAACTGTTTTTT.

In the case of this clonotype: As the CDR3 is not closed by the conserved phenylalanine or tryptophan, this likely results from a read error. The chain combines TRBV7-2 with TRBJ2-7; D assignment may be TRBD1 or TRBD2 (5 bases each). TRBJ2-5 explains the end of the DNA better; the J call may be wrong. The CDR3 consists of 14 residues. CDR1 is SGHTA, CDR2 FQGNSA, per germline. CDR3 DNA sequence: TGTGCCAGCAGCTTAGATTCAGGGACAGAGACCCAGTACCTC. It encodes CASSLDSGTETQYL.

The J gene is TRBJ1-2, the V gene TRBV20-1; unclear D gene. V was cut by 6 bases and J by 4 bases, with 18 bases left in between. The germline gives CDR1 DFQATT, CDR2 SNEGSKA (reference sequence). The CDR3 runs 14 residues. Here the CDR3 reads CSATLDPVGYGYTF. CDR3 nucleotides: TGCAGTGCCACCTTAGACCCGGTGGGCTATGGCTACACCTTC.

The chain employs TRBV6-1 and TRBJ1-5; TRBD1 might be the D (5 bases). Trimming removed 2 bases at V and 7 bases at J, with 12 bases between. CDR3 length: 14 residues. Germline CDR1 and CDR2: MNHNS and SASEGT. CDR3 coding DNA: TGTGCCAGCAGTGAACATCAGGGAAACCAGCCCCAGCATTTT. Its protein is CASSEHQGNQPQHF.

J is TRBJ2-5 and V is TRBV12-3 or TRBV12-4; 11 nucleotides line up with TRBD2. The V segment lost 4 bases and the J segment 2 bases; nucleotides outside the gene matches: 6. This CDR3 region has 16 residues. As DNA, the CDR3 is TGTGCCAGCAGTTCCAATAGCGGGGGGGGACAAGAGACCCAGTACTTC. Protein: CASSSNSGGGQETQYF.

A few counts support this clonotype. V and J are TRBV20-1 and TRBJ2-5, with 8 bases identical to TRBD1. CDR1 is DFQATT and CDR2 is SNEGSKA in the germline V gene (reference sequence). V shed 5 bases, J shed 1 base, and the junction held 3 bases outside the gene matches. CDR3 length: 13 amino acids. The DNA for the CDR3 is TGCAGTGCTCCGGACAGGGTCCAAGAGACCCAGTACTTC. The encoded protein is CSAPDRVQETQYF.

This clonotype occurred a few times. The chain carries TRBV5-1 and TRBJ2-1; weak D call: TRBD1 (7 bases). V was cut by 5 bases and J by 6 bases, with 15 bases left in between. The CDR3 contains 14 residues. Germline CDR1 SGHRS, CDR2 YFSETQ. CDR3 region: CASSSYQGGNEQFF. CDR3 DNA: TGCGCCAGCAGTTCCTATCAGGGGGGCAATGAGCAGTTCTTC.

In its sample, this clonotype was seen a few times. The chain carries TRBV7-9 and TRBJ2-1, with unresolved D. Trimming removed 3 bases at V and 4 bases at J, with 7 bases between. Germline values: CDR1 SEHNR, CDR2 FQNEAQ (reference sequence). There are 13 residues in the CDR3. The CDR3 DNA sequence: TGTGCCAGCAGCTTTCTTTCGTACAATGAGCAGTTCTTC. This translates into CASSFLSYNEQFF.

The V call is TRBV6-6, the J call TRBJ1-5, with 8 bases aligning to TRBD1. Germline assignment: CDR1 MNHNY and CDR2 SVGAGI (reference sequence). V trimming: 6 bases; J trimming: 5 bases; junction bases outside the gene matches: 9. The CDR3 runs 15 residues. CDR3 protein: CASRYQGAVDQPQHF. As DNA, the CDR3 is TGTGCCAGCAGATATCAGGGGGCCGTAGATCAGCCCCAGCATTTT.

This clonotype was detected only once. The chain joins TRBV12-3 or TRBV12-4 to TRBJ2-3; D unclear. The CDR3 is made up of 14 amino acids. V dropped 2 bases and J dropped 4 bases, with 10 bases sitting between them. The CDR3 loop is CASSLSGSADTQYF. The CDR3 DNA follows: TGTGCCAGCAGTTTATCGGGTTCGGCAGATACGCAGTATTTT.

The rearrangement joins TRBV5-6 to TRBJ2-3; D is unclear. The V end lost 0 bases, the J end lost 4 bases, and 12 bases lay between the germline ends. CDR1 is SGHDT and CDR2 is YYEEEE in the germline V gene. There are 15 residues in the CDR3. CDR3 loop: CASSLERRHADTQYF. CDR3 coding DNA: TGTGCCAGCAGCTTGGAACGACGGCATGCAGATACGCAGTATTTT.

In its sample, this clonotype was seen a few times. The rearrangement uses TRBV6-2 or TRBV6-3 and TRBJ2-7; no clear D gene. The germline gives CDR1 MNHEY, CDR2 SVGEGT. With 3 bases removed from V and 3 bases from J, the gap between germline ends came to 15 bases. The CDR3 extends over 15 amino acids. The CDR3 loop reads CASSYDQGVSYEQYF. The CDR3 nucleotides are TGTGCCAGCAGTTATGACCAAGGAGTTAGCTACGAGCAGTACTTC.

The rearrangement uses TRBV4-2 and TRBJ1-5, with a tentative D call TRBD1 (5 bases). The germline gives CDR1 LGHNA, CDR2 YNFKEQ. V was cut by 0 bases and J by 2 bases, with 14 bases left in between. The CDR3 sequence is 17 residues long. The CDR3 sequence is CASSQDRRGSRNQPQHF. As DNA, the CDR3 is TGTGCCAGCAGCCAAGATCGACGGGGGAGTCGCAATCAGCCCCAGCATTTT.

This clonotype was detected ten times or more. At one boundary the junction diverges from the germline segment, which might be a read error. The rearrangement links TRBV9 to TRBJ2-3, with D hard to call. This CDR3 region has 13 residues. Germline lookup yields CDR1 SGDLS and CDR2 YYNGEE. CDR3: CASSATSTDTQYF. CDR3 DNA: TGCGCCAGCAGCGCAACTAGCACAGATACGCAGTATTTT.

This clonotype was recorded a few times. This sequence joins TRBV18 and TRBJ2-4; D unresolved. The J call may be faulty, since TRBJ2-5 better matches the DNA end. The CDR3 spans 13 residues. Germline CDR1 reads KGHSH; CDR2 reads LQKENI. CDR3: CASSPGVDETQYF. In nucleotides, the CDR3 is TGTGCCAGCTCACCAGGGGTGGACGAGACCCAGTACTTC.

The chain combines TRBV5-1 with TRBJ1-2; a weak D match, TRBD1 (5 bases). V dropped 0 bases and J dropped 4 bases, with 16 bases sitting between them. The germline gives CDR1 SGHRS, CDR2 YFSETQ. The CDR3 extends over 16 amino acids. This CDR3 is CASSLAGSGSLYGYTF. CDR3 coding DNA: TGCGCCAGCAGCTTGGCGGGGTCAGGGTCCCTCTATGGCTACACCTTC.

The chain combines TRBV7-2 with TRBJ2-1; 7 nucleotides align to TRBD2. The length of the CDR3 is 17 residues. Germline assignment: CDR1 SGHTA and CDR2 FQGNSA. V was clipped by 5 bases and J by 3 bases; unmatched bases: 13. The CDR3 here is CASSQGRERGYYNEQFF. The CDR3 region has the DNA TGTGCCAGCAGCCAAGGGAGGGAGCGGGGTTACTACAATGAGCAGTTCTTC. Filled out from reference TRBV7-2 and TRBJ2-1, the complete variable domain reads GAGVSQSPSNKVTEKGKDVELRCDPISGHTALYWYRQSLGQGLEFLIYFQGNSAPDKSGLPSDRFSAERTGGSVSTLTIQRTQQEDSAVYLCASSQGRERGYYNEQFFGPGTRLTVL.

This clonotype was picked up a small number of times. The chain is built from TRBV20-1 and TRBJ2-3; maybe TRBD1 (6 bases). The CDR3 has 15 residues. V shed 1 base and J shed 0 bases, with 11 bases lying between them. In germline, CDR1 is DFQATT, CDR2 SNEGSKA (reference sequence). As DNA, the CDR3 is TGCAGTGCTAGAGTTCCAGGGGAAAGCACAGATACGCAGTATTTT. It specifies CSARVPGESTDTQYF.

The CDR3 protein is CSAGTGTNEKLFF. The CDR3 nucleotides are TGCAGTGCTGGGACAGGGACAAATGAAAAACTGTTTTTT. The chain uses TRBV20-1 and TRBJ1-4; 9 nucleotides agree with TRBD1. Germline CDR1 and CDR2: DFQATT and SNEGSKA (reference sequence). Trimming at V came to 5 bases and at J to 5 bases, leaving 3 bases not matched to a gene. The CDR3 runs 13 residues.

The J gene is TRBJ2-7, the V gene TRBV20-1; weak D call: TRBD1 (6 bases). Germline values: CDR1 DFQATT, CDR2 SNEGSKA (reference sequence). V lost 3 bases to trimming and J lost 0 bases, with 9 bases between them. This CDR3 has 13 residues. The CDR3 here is CSASAGVSYEQYF. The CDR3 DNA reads TGCAGTGCTAGTGCAGGGGTCTCCTACGAGCAGTACTTC.

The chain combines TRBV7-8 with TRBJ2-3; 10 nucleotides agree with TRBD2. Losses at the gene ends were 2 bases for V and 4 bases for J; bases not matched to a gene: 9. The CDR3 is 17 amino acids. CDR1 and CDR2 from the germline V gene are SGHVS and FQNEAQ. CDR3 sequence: CASSLQPGLAIADTQYF. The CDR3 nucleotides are TGTGCCAGCAGCTTACAGCCGGGACTAGCGATTGCAGATACGCAGTATTTT.